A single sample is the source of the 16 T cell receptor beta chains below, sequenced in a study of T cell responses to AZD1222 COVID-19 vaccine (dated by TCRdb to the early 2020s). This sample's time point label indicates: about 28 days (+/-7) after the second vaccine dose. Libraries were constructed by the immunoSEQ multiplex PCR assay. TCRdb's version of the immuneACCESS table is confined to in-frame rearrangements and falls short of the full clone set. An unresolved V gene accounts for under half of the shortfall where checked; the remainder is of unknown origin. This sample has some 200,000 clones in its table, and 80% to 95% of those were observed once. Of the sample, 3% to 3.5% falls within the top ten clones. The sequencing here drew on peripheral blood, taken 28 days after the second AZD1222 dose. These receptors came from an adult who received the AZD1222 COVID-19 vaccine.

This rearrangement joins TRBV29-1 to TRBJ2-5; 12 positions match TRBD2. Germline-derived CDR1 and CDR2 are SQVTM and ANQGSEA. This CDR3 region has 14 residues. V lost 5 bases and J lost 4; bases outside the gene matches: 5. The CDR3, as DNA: TGCAGCGTTTACTTGACTAGCGGGAGAGAGACCCAGTACTTC. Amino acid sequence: CSVYLTSGRETQYF.

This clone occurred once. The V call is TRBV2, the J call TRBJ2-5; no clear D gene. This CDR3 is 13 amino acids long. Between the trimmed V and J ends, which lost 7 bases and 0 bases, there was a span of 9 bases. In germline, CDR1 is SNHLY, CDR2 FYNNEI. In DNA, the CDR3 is TGTGCCAGCATTCTGGTACACCAAGAGACCCAGTACTTC. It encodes CASILVHQETQYF.

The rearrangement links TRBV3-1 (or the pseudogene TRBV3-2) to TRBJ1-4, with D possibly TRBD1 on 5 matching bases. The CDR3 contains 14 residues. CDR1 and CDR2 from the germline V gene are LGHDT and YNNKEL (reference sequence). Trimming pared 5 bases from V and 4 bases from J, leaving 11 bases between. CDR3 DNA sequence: TGTGCCAGCAGCGACCGGGGGGGTAATGAAAAACTGTTTTTT. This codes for CASSDRGGNEKLFF.

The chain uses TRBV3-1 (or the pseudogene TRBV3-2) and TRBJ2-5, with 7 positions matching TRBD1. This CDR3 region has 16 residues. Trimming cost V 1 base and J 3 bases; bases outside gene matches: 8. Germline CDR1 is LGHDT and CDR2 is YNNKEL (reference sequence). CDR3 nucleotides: TGTGCCAGCAGCCAAGGGGCAGGGGGATCCGAAGAGACCCAGTACTTC. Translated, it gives CASSQGAGGSEETQYF.

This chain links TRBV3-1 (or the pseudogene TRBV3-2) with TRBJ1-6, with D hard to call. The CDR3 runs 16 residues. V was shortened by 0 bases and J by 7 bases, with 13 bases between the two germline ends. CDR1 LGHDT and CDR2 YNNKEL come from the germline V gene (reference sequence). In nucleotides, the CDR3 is TGTGCCAGCAGCCAAGATTTGAGCATCACGAATTCACCCCTCCACTTT. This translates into CASSQDLSITNSPLHF.

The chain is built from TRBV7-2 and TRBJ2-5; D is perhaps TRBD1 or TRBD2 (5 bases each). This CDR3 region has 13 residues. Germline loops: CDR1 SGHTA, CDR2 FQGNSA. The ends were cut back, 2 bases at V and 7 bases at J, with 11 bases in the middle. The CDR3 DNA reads TGTGCCAGCAGCTTACCGTCGAGGGGGACCCAGTACTTC. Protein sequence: CASSLPSRGTQYF.

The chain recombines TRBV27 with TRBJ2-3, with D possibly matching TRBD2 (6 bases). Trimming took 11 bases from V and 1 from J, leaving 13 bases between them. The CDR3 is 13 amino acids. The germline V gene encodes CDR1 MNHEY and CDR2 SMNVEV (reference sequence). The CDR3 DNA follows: TGTGCCTCGGCGGGACTCGGCACAGATACGCAGTATTTT. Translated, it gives CASAGLGTDTQYF.

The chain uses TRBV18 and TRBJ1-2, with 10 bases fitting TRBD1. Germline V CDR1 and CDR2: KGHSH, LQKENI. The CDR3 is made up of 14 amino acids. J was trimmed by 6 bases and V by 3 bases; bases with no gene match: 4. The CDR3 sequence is CASSPGTGENGYTF. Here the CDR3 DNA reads TGTGCCAGCTCACCTGGGACAGGGGAGAATGGCTACACCTTC. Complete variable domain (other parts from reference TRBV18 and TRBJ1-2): NAGVMQNPRHLVRRRGQEARLRCSPMKGHSHVYWYRQLPEEGLKFMVYLQKENIIDESGMPKERFSAEFPKEGPSILRIQQVVRGDSAAYFCASSPGTGENGYTFGSGTRLTVV.

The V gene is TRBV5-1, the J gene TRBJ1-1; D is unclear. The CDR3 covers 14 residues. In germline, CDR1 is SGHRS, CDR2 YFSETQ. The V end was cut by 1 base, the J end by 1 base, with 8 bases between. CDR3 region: CASSLTVGNTEAFF. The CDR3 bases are TGCGCCAGCAGCTTGACAGTTGGGAACACTGAAGCTTTCTTT.

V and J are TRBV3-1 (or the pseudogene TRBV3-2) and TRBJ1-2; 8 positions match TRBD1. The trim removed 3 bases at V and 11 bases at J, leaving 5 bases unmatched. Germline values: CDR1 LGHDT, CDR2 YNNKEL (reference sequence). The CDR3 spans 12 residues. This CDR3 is CASSHGQGWYTF. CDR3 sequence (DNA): TGTGCCAGCAGCCACGGACAGGGTTGGTACACCTTC.

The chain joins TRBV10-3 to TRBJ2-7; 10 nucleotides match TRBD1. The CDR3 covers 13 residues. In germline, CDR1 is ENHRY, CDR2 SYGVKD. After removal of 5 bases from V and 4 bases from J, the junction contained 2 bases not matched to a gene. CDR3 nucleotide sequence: TGTGCCATCAGTCCGGGACAGGGGTACGAGCAGTACTTC. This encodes CAISPGQGYEQYF.

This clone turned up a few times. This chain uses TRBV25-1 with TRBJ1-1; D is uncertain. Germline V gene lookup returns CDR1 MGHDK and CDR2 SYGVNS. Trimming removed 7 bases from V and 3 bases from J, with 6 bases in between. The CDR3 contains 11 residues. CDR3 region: CASIRYTEAFF. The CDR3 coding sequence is TGTGCCAGCATCCGGTACACTGAAGCTTTCTTT.

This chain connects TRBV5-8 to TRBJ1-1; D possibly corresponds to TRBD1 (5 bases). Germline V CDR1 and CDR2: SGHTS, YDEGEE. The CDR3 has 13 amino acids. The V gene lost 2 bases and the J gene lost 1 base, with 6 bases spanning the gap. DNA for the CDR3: TGTGCCAGCAGCTTTGGGGGGAACACTGAAGCTTTCTTT. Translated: CASSFGGNTEAFF.

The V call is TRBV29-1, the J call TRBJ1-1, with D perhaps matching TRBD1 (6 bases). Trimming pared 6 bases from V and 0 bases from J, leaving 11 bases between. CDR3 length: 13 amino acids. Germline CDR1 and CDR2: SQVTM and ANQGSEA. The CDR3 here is CSVRAGVNTEAFF. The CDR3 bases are TGCAGCGTGAGGGCAGGGGTGAACACTGAAGCTTTCTTT.

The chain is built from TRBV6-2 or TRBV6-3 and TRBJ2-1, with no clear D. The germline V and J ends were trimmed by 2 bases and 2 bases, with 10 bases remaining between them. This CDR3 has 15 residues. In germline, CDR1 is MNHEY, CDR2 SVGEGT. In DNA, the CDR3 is TGTGCCAGCAGTTACACCCAGATTACCTACAATGAGCAGTTCTTC. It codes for CASSYTQITYNEQFF.

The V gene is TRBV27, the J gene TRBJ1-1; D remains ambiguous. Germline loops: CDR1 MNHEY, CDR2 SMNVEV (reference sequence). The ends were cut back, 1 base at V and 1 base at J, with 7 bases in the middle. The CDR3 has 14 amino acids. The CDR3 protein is CASSLFRGNTEAFF. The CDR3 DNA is TGTGCCAGCAGTTTATTCCGGGGGAACACTGAAGCTTTCTTT.